Below, 16 T cell receptor beta chains from the same sample are listed, as sequenced in a study of shared clonotypes between healthy human individuals. The assay was immunoSEQ multiplex PCR, and TCRdb's table has in-frame clones only and misses some. Among around 2.5 million clones listed, 93% were seen once. The sequencing input was naive CD4+ T cells from PBMCs. Regarding subset: CD45RA+ positively selected. The receptors originated from a man between 18 and 29 years old in good health. Some clones in this sample may be carry-over from other donors' samples.

Remarks on this clone: This specimen includes other DNA sequences encoding the same CDR3. For the CDR3, the DNA is TGCGCCAGCAGCCAAGCGGTGGGGTACGAGCAGTACTTC. Residues: CASSQAVGYEQYF. The chain combines TRBV4-3 with TRBJ2-7; D gene ambiguous. This CDR3 spans 13 amino acids. Per germline, CDR1 LGHNA and CDR2 YSLEER. V was shortened by 1 base and J by 4 bases, with 8 bases between the two germline ends.

V gene TRBV7-2 combines with J gene TRBJ2-2; perhaps TRBD1 as D (5 bases). V was cut by 4 bases and J by 9 bases, with 12 bases left in between. CDR1 and CDR2 (germline): SGHTA, FQGNSA. This CDR3 region has 13 residues. The DNA for the CDR3 is TGTGCCAGCAGCTACGACAGAAACCGGGAGCTGTTTTTT. This translates into CASSYDRNRELFF.

The rearrangement links TRBV5-1 to TRBJ2-7; 7 nucleotides match TRBD1. This CDR3 is built from 16 residues. The J segment lost 5 bases and the V segment lost 2 bases, leaving 13 bases of the junction unmatched. In germline, CDR1 is SGHRS, CDR2 YFSETQ. The CDR3 spells CASSFRSTGIFHEQYF. CDR3 sequence (DNA): TGCGCCAGCAGCTTTCGCTCGACAGGGATATTCCACGAGCAGTACTTC.

This clone was detected only once. V is TRBV11-3 and J is TRBJ2-1, with 9 bases that match TRBD2. Germline values: CDR1 SGHNT, CDR2 YENEEA. The CDR3 loop spans 15 amino acids. After removal of 6 bases from V and 6 bases from J, the junction contained 9 bases not matched to a gene. For the CDR3, the DNA is TGTGCCAGCAGTAGTTCTCTAGCGGGATTCAATGAGCAGTTCTTC. Its translation is CASSSSLAGFNEQFF.

V is TRBV30 and J is TRBJ2-5; D possibly uses TRBD1 or TRBD2 (7 bases each). CDR3 size: 15 residues. From germline, CDR1 is GTSNPN and CDR2 SVGIG (reference sequence). With 4 bases removed from V and 5 bases from J, the gap between germline ends came to 20 bases. DNA of the CDR3: TGTGCCTGGACCGGACAGGCCTCCGGGGGGGAGACCCAGTACTTC. Amino acid sequence: CAWTGQASGGETQYF. The full variable domain, completed using reference TRBV30 and TRBJ2-5, is SQTIHQWPATLVQPVGSPLSLECTVEGTSNPNLYWYRQAAGRGLQLLFYSVGIGQISSEVPQNLSASRPQDRQFILSSKKLLLSDSGFYLCAWTGQASGGETQYFGPGTRLLVL.

About this clone itself: This sample also contains other DNA sequences that code for the same CDR3. The chain has TRBV18 and TRBJ1-1; 7 nucleotides agree with TRBD1. This CDR3 contains 14 residues. Per the germline V gene, CDR1 is KGHSH and CDR2 is LQKENI. Losses at the gene ends were 3 bases for V and 0 bases for J; bases not matched to a gene: 1. In nucleotides, the CDR3 is TGTGCCAGCTCACCGGACAGGTTGAACACTGAAGCTTTCTTT. Translating gives CASSPDRLNTEAFF.

The chain combines TRBV15 with TRBJ1-3; no firm D call. CDR1 and CDR2 from the germline V gene are LNHNV and YYDKDF (reference sequence). There are 13 residues in the CDR3. The V and J ends lost 0 bases and 3 bases respectively, with 3 bases between them. CDR3 sequence (DNA): TGTGCCACCAGCAGAGATTATGGAAACACCATATATTTT. Amino acid sequence: CATSRDYGNTIYF.

On this clone itself: The identical CDR3 is also encoded by other nucleotide sequences in the sample. CDR3 coding DNA: TGTGCCAGCAGCCCCGGGACAGGGAGCACTGAAGCTTTCTTT. Its protein product is CASSPGTGSTEAFF. The V and J genes are TRBV5-6 and TRBJ1-1; 9 nucleotides line up with TRBD1. V lost 4 bases to trimming and J lost 4 bases; unmatched junction nucleotides: 5. The CDR3 is 14 amino acids. Germline CDR1 is SGHDT and CDR2 is YYEEEE.

The chain couples TRBV2 to TRBJ2-1, with TRBD2 identical over 14 bases. The germline gives CDR1 SNHLY, CDR2 FYNNEI. This CDR3 contains 16 residues. V was pared by 8 bases and J by 7 bases, with 10 bases of the junction left unmatched. The CDR3 loop reads CASDLSGTSGRNEQFF. Here the CDR3 DNA reads TGTGCCAGCGACCTTAGTGGGACTAGCGGGAGAAATGAGCAGTTCTTC.

The rearrangement uses TRBV7-8 and TRBJ1-5; no clear D gene. The CDR3 totals 14 residues. CDR1 is SGHVS, CDR2 FQNEAQ, per germline. Trimming stripped 1 base from V and 4 bases from J, with 8 bases between. The CDR3 bases are TGTGCCAGCAGCTTAGGAGGAGGGAATCAGCCCCAGCATTTT. This sequence encodes CASSLGGGNQPQHF. Combining the CDR3 with reference TRBV7-8 and TRBJ1-5 gives the whole variable domain GAGVSQSPRYKVAKRGQDVALRCDPISGHVSLFWYQQALGQGPEFLTYFQNEAQLDKSGLPSDRFFAERPEGSVSTLKIQRTQQEDSAVYLCASSLGGGNQPQHFGDGTRLSIL.

This sequence joins TRBV6-1 and TRBJ2-7; D unclear. Germline lookup yields CDR1 MNHNS and CDR2 SASEGT. The V end was cut by 4 bases, the J end by 7 bases, with 8 bases between. The CDR3 is 11 amino acids. The CDR3 coding sequence is TGTGCCAGCAGTGGGGGTTTTGAGCAGTACTTC. Translated, it gives CASSGGFEQYF.

V gene TRBV6-1 combines with J gene TRBJ1-2, with no clear D. This CDR3 is built from 16 residues. Trimming stripped 0 bases from V and 2 bases from J, with 13 bases between. CDR1 and CDR2 from the germline V gene are MNHNS and SASEGT. The chain's CDR3 is CASSEAAGSLNYGYTF. CDR3 in DNA: TGTGCCAGCAGTGAAGCGGCCGGGTCCCTCAACTATGGCTACACCTTC.

This clone was found once. V gene TRBV11-2 combines with J gene TRBJ2-1; D tentatively fits TRBD1 or TRBD2 (6 bases each). CDR1 is SGHAT and CDR2 is FQNNGV in the germline V gene. Deletions cut 3 bases from V and 4 bases from J, with 16 bases between. CDR3 length: 16 amino acids. In DNA form, the CDR3 reads TGTGCCAGCAGCTTTCGGATGGGGGCGGGATACAATGAGCAGTTCTTC. Translating it yields CASSFRMGAGYNEQFF. Based on the CDR3 plus reference TRBV11-2 and TRBJ2-1, the full variable domain is EAGVAQSPRYKIIEKRQSVAFWCNPISGHATLYWYQQILGQGPKLLIQFQNNGVVDDSQLPKDRFSAERLKGVDSTLKIQPAKLEDSAVYLCASSFRMGAGYNEQFFGPGTRLTVL.

The genes are TRBV9 and TRBJ2-1; D may be TRBD1 (6 bases). Germline V gene data show CDR1 as SGDLS and CDR2 as YYNGEE. V was pared by 4 bases and J by 0 bases, with 14 bases between. The CDR3 totals 16 residues. In nucleotides, the CDR3 is TGTGCCAGCAGCTCCTCAGGGGTTAGCTCCTACAATGAGCAGTTCTTC. Protein: CASSSSGVSSYNEQFF.

The V and J genes are TRBV4-2 and TRBJ2-1, with 7 nucleotides matching TRBD2. The germline V gene has CDR1 LGHNA and CDR2 YNFKEQ. CDR3 length: 19 residues. Trimming at V came to 1 base and at J to 2 bases, leaving 14 bases not matched to a gene. The DNA for the CDR3 is TGTGCCAGCAGCCAAGCGGCGGGAGTCACCACCCCCCCCTACAATGAGCAGTTCTTC. Translating it yields CASSQAAGVTTPPYNEQFF.

The chain carries TRBV28 and TRBJ1-5; TRBD1 matches at 7 bases. J lost 6 bases, V lost 5 bases, and 10 bases had no gene match. This CDR3 has 15 amino acids. Germline V lookup: CDR1 MDHEN, CDR2 SYDVKM. CDR3 amino acids: CASSPGQRRSQPQHF. CDR3 nucleotides: TGTGCCAGCAGTCCGGGACAGAGGAGAAGTCAGCCCCAGCATTTT.